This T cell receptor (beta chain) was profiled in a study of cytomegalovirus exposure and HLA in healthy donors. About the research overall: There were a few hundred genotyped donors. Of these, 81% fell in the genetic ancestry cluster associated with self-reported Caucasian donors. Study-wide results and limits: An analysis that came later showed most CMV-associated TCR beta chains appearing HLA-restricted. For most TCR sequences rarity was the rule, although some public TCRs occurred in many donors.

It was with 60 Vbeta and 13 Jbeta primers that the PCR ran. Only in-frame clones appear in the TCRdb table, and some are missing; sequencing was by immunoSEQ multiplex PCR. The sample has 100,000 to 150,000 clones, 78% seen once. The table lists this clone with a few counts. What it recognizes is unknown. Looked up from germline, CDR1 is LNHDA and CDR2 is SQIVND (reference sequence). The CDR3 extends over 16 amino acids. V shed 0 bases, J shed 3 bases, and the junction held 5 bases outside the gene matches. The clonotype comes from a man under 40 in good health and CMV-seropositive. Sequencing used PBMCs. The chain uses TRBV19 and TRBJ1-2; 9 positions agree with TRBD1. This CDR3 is CASSIDGQGPYYGYTF. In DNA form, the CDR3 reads TGTGCCAGTAGTATAGACGGACAGGGGCCCTACTATGGCTACACCTTC.